This is a list of T cell receptor beta chains from one sample in a study of T cells in tumors after PD-1 blockade. Sequencing used immunoSEQ multiplex PCR; TCRdb keeps in-frame clones, though not all of them. The table shows 12,000 or so clones, with about 60% occurring only once. This sample comprised tumor tissue, obtained before anti-PD-1 treatment. The source of these receptors is a human donor with basal cell carcinoma. CDR3s include the opening cysteine and the closing phenylalanine or tryptophan. A D gene is named only where the DNA matches it firmly. Size values are once, few and many counts, or a class for expanded clones, and some rows have none.

size: few; J: TRBJ2-3; length: 15; V: TRBV29-1; D: TRBD1; CDR3: CSVFSGQGRADTQYF; DNA: TGCAGCGTGTTTAGCGGACAGGGTAGGGCAGATACGCAGTATTTT
size: few; J: TRBJ2-5; length: 16; V: TRBV7-9; D: TRBD1; CDR3: CASSFNPGGLSETQYF; DNA: TGTGCCAGCAGCTTTAATCCAGGGGGTTTATCGGAGACCCAGTACTTC
size: NA; J: TRBJ2-7; length: 16; V: TRBV19; D: TRBD1; CDR3: CASSIDEHRGTYEQYF; DNA: TGTGCCAGTAGTATCGACGAACACAGGGGCACCTACGAGCAGTACTTC
size: NA; J: TRBJ2-5; length: 13; V: TRBV12-3/TRBV12-4; D: TRBD2; CDR3: CASNRGLQETQYF; DNA: TGTGCCAGCAACCGGGGACTACAAGAGACCCAGTACTTC
size: few; J: TRBJ2-7; length: 14; V: TRBV5-1; D: TRBD1; CDR3: CASSPGTGSLEQYF; DNA: TGCGCCAGCAGCCCCGGGACAGGGAGCTTGGAGCAGTACTTC
size: NA; J: TRBJ2-3; length: 15; V: TRBV24-1; D: NA; CDR3: CATSVATDYADTQYF; DNA: TGTGCCACCAGTGTTGCGACAGATTACGCAGATACGCAGTATTTT
size: NA; J: TRBJ1-2; length: 13; V: TRBV30; D: NA; CDR3: CAWSVQGQYGYTF; DNA: TGTGCCTGGAGTGTACAGGGCCAATATGGCTACACCTTC
size: few; J: TRBJ1-2; length: 13; V: TRBV3-1/TRBV3-2; D: NA; CDR3: CASSQEGRKGYTF; DNA: TGTGCCAGCAGCCAAGAAGGCAGGAAGGGCTACACCTTC
size: NA; J: TRBJ1-3; length: 14; V: TRBV19; D: TRBD1; CDR3: CASSIRTGTTTIYF; DNA: TGTGCCAGTAGTATCCGGACAGGGACGACCACCATATATTTT
size: few; J: TRBJ1-5; length: 14; V: TRBV7-9; D: NA; CDR3: CASSHESPGQPQHF; DNA: TGTGCCAGCAGCCATGAAAGCCCTGGGCAGCCCCAGCATTTT
size: NA; J: TRBJ2-6; length: 17; V: TRBV7-2; D: NA; CDR3: CASSLETKSSGANVLTF; DNA: TGTGCCAGCAGCCTGGAAACTAAGAGCTCTGGGGCCAACGTCCTGACTTTC
size: NA; J: TRBJ1-2; length: 15; V: TRBV5-4; D: NA; CDR3: CASSLSLGGDYGYTF; DNA: TGTGCCAGCAGCTTGAGTCTGGGGGGCGACTATGGCTACACCTTC
size: NA; J: TRBJ2-3; length: 17; V: TRBV4-1; D: NA; CDR3: CASSQESNAGPRDTQYF; DNA: TGCGCCAGCAGCCAAGAGAGCAACGCGGGGCCCCGTGATACGCAGTATTTT
size: NA; J: TRBJ1-2; length: 15; V: TRBV4-3; D: NA; CDR3: CASSQDTTGSGGYTF; DNA: TGCGCCAGCAGCCAAGATACAACAGGTTCAGGAGGCTACACCTTC
size: NA; J: TRBJ2-7; length: 15; V: TRBV19; D: TRBD2; CDR3: CASSLAARTGGEQYF; DNA: TGTGCCAGTTCCCTGGCTGCTCGCACGGGAGGCGAGCAGTACTTC
size: NA; J: TRBJ2-3; length: 15; V: TRBV5-1; D: TRBD2; CDR3: CASSWPSGVTDTQYF; DNA: TGCGCCAGCAGCTGGCCTAGCGGGGTTACAGATACGCAGTATTTT
size: NA; J: TRBJ2-7; length: 14; V: TRBV12-5; D: NA; CDR3: CASGLGQGNHEQYF; DNA: TGTGCTAGTGGTTTGGGCCAGGGGAACCACGAGCAGTACTTC
size: NA; J: TRBJ2-5; length: 15; V: TRBV13; D: NA; CDR3: CASSPELGDQETQYF; DNA: TGTGCCAGCAGCCCGGAACTAGGCGACCAAGAGACCCAGTACTTC
size: NA; J: TRBJ1-5; length: 17; V: TRBV30; D: TRBD1; CDR3: CAWRDGTGGLSNQPQHF; DNA: TGTGCCTGGAGGGACGGGACAGGGGGGTTAAGCAATCAGCCCCAGCATTTT
size: NA; J: TRBJ1-4; length: 16; V: TRBV7-2; D: TRBD1; CDR3: CASSFIVGTGGEKLFF; DNA: TGTGCCAGCAGCTTTATAGTGGGGACAGGGGGAGAAAAACTGTTTTTT
size: medium-sized; J: TRBJ2-7; length: 13; V: TRBV6-2/TRBV6-3; D: NA; CDR3: CASSGGGYYEQYF; DNA: TGTGCCAGCAGTGGGGGCGGCTACTACGAGCAGTACTTC
size: few; J: TRBJ1-5; length: 17; V: TRBV21-1; D: NA; CDR3: CASTLPLRDRVPRPQHF; DNA: TGTGCCAGCACCCTACCGCTCCGGGACAGGGTCCCTCGGCCCCAGCATTTT
size: few; J: TRBJ2-3; length: 15; V: TRBV30; D: NA; CDR3: CAWSGDVGSVDTQYF; DNA: TGTGCCTGGAGTGGGGACGTAGGATCCGTGGATACGCAGTATTTT
size: few; J: TRBJ1-2; length: 15; V: TRBV5-1; D: NA; CDR3: CASSSSGTYNYGYTF; DNA: TGCGCCAGCAGCTCCTCCGGGACATATAACTATGGCTACACCTTC
size: NA; J: TRBJ1-1; length: 14; V: TRBV7-2; D: TRBD1; CDR3: CASESGQAYTEAFF; DNA: TGTGCCAGCGAGTCGGGACAGGCATACACTGAAGCTTTCTTT
size: few; J: TRBJ2-7; length: 15; V: TRBV7-2; D: TRBD2; CDR3: CASSSGLAGAHEQYF; DNA: TGTGCCAGCAGCTCGGGACTAGCGGGAGCCCACGAGCAGTACTTC
size: NA; J: TRBJ2-2; length: 16; V: TRBV19; D: NA; CDR3: CASGSRGHTNTGELFF; DNA: TGTGCCAGTGGGAGCCGGGGACACACCAACACCGGGGAGCTGTTTTTT
size: few; J: TRBJ1-2; length: 16; V: TRBV18; D: NA; CDR3: CASSPLGGRSNYGYTF; DNA: TGTGCCAGCTCACCACTTGGCGGGCGATCTAACTATGGCTACACCTTC
size: NA; J: TRBJ1-1; length: 13; V: TRBV15; D: NA; CDR3: CATSRALNTEAFF; DNA: TGTGCCACCAGTCGGGCTCTGAACACTGAAGCTTTCTTT
size: few; J: TRBJ2-5; length: 13; V: TRBV6-5; D: NA; CDR3: CASLQGEWVVQYF; DNA: TGTGCCAGCCTCCAAGGAGAATGGGTTGTCCAGTACTTC
size: few; J: TRBJ1-5; length: 15; V: TRBV28; D: TRBD1; CDR3: CASSLGQGFRQPQHF; DNA: TGTGCCAGCAGTCTCGGACAGGGGTTCAGGCAGCCCCAGCATTTT
size: NA; J: TRBJ1-2; length: 14; V: TRBV6-2/TRBV6-3; D: NA; CDR3: CASSISGGSYGYTF; DNA: TGTGCCAGCAGCATTTCAGGAGGGTCGTATGGCTACACCTTC
size: few; J: TRBJ2-4; length: 14; V: TRBV24-1; D: NA; CDR3: CATSDWQAKNIQYF; DNA: TGTGCCACCAGTGATTGGCAAGCCAAAAACATTCAGTACTTC
size: NA; J: TRBJ2-3; length: 15; V: TRBV6-4; D: NA; CDR3: CASSAGAGRGGTQYF; DNA: TGTGCCAGCAGTGCGGGGGCGGGGCGAGGGGGGACGCAGTATTTT
size: few; J: TRBJ1-6; length: 17; V: TRBV19; D: TRBD1; CDR3: CASRPTGQGAKNSPLHF; DNA: TGTGCCAGTAGACCTACGGGACAGGGGGCGAAAAATTCACCCCTCCACTTT
size: NA; J: TRBJ1-3; length: 15; V: TRBV2; D: NA; CDR3: CASSEIGSSGNTIYF; DNA: TGTGCCAGCAGTGAAATAGGCAGCTCTGGAAACACCATATATTTT
size: NA; J: TRBJ2-7; length: 17; V: TRBV4-1; D: NA; CDR3: CASSQVPSSYAGDEQYF; DNA: TGCGCCAGCAGCCAAGTTCCTTCGTCATACGCTGGCGACGAGCAGTACTTC
size: NA; J: TRBJ2-1; length: 15; V: TRBV30; D: TRBD2; CDR3: CAWSVGLAGGNEQFF; DNA: TGTGCCTGGAGTGTAGGGCTAGCGGGAGGCAATGAGCAGTTCTTC
size: few; J: TRBJ2-4; length: 16; V: TRBV7-8; D: NA; CDR3: CASSLSRGIAKNIQYF; DNA: TGTGCCAGCAGCTTATCTCGCGGGATTGCCAAAAACATTCAGTACTTC
size: NA; J: TRBJ1-1; length: 11; V: TRBV6-2/TRBV6-3; D: NA; CDR3: CASSRSGRAFF; DNA: TGTGCCAGCAGCCGATCGGGTCGGGCTTTCTTT
size: NA; J: TRBJ2-7; length: 15; V: TRBV6-5; D: NA; CDR3: CASRGGTTEAYEQYF; DNA: TGTGCCAGCAGAGGAGGGACCACAGAGGCCTACGAGCAGTACTTC
size: NA; J: TRBJ2-1; length: 12; V: TRBV19; D: NA; CDR3: CASSTYPNEQFF; DNA: TGTGCCAGTAGTACATACCCCAACGAGCAGTTCTTC
size: few; J: TRBJ2-1; length: 15; V: TRBV11-3; D: NA; CDR3: CASSLGDSENNEQFF; DNA: TGTGCCAGCAGCTTAGGGGACTCCGAAAACAATGAGCAGTTCTTC
size: NA; J: TRBJ1-6; length: 16; V: TRBV7-8; D: TRBD1; CDR3: CASSWTGGVGNSPLHF; DNA: TGTGCCAGCAGCTGGACAGGGGGCGTCGGGAATTCACCCCTCCACTTT
size: NA; J: TRBJ2-1; length: 16; V: TRBV3-1/TRBV3-2; D: NA; CDR3: CASSSRRTVSYNEQFF; DNA: TGTGCCAGCAGCTCCCGGAGGACCGTCTCCTACAATGAGCAGTTCTTC
size: few; J: TRBJ2-3; length: 14; V: TRBV18; D: NA; CDR3: CASSPEPSTDTQYF; DNA: TGTGCCAGCTCACCAGAACCTAGCACAGATACGCAGTATTTT
size: NA; J: TRBJ2-3; length: 15; V: TRBV9; D: NA; CDR3: CASSVSGSGTDTQYF; DNA: TGTGCCAGCAGCGTGAGCGGGAGTGGGACAGATACACAGTATTTT
size: NA; J: TRBJ1-1; length: 13; V: TRBV19; D: NA; CDR3: CASNAGMNTEAFF; DNA: TGTGCCAGTAATGCGGGTATGAACACTGAAGCTTTCTTT
size: few; J: TRBJ1-2; length: 14; V: TRBV6-5; D: NA; CDR3: CAIRLQGGIKGYTF; DNA: TGTGCCATCCGGCTGCAGGGTGGAATAAAGGGCTACACCTTC
size: NA; J: TRBJ1-6; length: 14; V: TRBV5-5; D: NA; CDR3: CASSLGPEASPLHF; DNA: TGTGCCAGCAGCCTAGGTCCCGAGGCGTCACCCCTCCACTTT
size: medium-sized; J: TRBJ1-3; length: 13; V: TRBV12-3/TRBV12-4; D: NA; CDR3: CASSPSRWDTIYF; DNA: TGTGCCAGCAGCCCTTCGCGTTGGGACACCATATATTTT